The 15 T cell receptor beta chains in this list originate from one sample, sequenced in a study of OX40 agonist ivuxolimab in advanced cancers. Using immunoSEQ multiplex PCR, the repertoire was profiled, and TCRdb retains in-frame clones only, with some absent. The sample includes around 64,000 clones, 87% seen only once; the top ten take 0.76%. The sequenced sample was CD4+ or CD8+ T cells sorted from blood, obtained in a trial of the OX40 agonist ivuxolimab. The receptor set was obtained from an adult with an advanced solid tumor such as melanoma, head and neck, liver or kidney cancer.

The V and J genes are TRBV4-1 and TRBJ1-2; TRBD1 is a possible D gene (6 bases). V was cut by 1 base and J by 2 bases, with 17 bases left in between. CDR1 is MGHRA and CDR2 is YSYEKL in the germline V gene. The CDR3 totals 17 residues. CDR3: CASSQGSGPGANYGYTF. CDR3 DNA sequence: TGCGCCAGCAGCCAAGGGAGTGGTCCGGGGGCGAACTATGGCTACACCTTC.

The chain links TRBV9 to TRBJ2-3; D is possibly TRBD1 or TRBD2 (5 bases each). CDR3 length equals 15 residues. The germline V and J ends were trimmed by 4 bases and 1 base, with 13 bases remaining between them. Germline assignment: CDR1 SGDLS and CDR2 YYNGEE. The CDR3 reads CASSRGPWGTDTQYF. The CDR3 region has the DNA TGTGCCAGCAGCAGGGGACCCTGGGGCACAGATACGCAGTATTTT.

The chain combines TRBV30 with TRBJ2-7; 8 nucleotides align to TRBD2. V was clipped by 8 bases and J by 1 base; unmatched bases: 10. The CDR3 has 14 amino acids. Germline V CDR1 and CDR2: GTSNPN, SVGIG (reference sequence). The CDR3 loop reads CARSRGGGSYEQYF. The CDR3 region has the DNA TGTGCCCGCTCCCGGGGGGGCGGGTCCTACGAGCAGTACTTC.

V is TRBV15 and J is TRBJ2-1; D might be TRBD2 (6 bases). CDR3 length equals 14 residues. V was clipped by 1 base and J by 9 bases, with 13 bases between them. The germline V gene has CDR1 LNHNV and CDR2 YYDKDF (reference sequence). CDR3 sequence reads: CATSRVGGTPEQFF. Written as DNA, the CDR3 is TGTGCCACCAGCAGAGTCGGCGGGACCCCTGAGCAGTTCTTC.

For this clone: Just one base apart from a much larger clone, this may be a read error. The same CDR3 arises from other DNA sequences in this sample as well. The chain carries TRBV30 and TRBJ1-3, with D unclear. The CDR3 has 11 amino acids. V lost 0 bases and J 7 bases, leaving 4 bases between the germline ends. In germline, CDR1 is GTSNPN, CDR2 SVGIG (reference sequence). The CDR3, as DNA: TGTGCCTGGAGTGTTGGGAACACCATATATTTT. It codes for CAWSVGNTIYF. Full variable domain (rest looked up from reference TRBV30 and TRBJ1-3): SQTIHQWPATLVQPVGSPLSLECTVEGTSNPNLYWYRQAAGRGLQLLFYSVGIGQISSEVPQNLSASRPQDRQFILSSKKLLLSDSGFYLCAWSVGNTIYFGEGSWLTVV.

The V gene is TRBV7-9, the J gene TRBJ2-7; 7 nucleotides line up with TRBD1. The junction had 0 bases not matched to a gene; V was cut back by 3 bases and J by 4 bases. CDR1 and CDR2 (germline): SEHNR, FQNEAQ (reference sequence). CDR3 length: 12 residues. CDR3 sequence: CASSFRGYEQYF. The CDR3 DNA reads TGTGCCAGCAGCTTCAGGGGGTACGAGCAGTACTTC.

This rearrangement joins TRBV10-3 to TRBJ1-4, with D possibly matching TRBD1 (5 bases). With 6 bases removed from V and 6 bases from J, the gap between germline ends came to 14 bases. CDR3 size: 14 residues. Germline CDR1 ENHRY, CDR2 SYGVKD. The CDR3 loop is CAIRSGTEDEKLFF. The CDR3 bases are TGTGCCATCAGGTCCGGGACTGAGGATGAAAAACTGTTTTTT.

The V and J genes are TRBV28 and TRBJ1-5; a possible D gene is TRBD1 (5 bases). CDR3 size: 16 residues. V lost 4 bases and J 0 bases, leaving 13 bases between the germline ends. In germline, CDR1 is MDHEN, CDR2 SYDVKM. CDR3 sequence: CASSSGKIVSNQPQHF. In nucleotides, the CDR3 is TGTGCCAGCAGTTCAGGGAAAATTGTTAGCAATCAGCCCCAGCATTTT.

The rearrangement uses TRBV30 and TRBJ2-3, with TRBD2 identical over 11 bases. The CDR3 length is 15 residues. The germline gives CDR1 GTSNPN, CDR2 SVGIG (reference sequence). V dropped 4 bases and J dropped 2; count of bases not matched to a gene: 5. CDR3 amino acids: CAWTLGLADTDTQYF. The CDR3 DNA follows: TGTGCCTGGACCTTGGGACTAGCGGACACAGATACGCAGTATTTT. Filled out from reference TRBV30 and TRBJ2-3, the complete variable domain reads SQTIHQWPATLVQPVGSPLSLECTVEGTSNPNLYWYRQAAGRGLQLLFYSVGIGQISSEVPQNLSASRPQDRQFILSSKKLLLSDSGFYLCAWTLGLADTDTQYFGPGTRLTVL.

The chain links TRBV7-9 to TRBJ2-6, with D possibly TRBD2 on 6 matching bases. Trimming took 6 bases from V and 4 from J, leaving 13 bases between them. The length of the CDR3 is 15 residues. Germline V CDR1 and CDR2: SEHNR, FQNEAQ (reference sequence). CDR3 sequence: CASRPRRAGANVLTF. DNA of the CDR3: TGTGCCAGCAGGCCTCGGAGGGCCGGGGCCAACGTCCTGACTTTC.

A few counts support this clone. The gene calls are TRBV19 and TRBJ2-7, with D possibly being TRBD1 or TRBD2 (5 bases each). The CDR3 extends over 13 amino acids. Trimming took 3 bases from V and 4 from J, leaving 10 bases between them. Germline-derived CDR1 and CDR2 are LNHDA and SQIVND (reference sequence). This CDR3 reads CASSIGTAYEQYF. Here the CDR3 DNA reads TGTGCCAGTAGTATCGGGACCGCTTACGAGCAGTACTTC.

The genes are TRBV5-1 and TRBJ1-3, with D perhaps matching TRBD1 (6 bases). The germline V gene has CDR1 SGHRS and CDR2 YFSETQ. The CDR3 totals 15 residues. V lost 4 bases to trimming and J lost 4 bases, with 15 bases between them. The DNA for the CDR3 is TGCGCCAGCAGCGGGAGCGGGGGCGAAGGAAACACCATATATTTT. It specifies CASSGSGGEGNTIYF.

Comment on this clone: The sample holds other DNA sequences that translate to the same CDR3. Written as DNA, the CDR3 is TGCGCCAGCAGCCGGGACCGATCCTACGAGCAGTACTTC. It specifies CASSRDRSYEQYF. This rearrangement joins TRBV5-1 to TRBJ2-7, with D possibly called TRBD1 or TRBD2 (5 bases each). From germline, CDR1 is SGHRS and CDR2 YFSETQ. Trimming pared 4 bases from V and 1 base from J, leaving 9 bases between. The length of the CDR3 is 13 residues.

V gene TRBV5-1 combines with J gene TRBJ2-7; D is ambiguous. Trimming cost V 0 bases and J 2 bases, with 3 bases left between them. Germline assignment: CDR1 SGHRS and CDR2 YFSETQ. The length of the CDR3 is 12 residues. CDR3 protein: CASSLVAYEQYF. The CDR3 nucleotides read TGCGCCAGCAGCTTGGTCGCCTACGAGCAGTACTTC.

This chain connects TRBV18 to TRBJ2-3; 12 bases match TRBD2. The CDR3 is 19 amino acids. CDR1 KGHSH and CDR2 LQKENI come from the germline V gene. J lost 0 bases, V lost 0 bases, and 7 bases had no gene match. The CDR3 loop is CASSPPSEGLAGSTDTQYF. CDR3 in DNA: TGTGCCAGCTCACCACCGTCGGAGGGACTAGCGGGTAGCACAGATACGCAGTATTTT.